This T cell receptor beta chain was sequenced during a study of shared clonotypes between healthy human individuals. For the study at large: Donor composition was a couple of women and three men, aged 18 to 49. Each donor's CD8 memory used one plate, CD8 naive two, each CD4 subset three.

Study findings and constraints: Among non-shared clonotypes, generation probabilities were lower than among those shared by all four donors.

V gave up 3 bases and J gave up 4 bases; unmatched junction bases: 13. Germline CDR1 and CDR2: LNHNV and YYDKDF (reference sequence). The CDR3 is 19 amino acids. To note about this clone: The antigen is not known.

In replicate PCRs of sorted subsets, 150 to 200 ng DNA, tens of thousands of T cell genomes, was used. Produced via immunoSEQ multiplex PCR; TCRdb's table is partial and in-frame only. The sample has about 2.3 million clones; approximately 95% are singletons. The J gene is TRBJ2-6, the V gene TRBV15, with 9 bases that match TRBD1. The receptor was isolated from a man between 18 and 35 years old in good health. Some clones in this sample may be carry-over from other donors' samples. The specimen sequenced was naive CD4+ T cells from PBMCs. The sample's subset: CD45RA+ positively selected. Here the CDR3 DNA reads TGTGCCACCAGCAGCCTACCGGGACAGGGATTATCCGGGGCCAACGTCCTGACTTTC. It translates to CATSSLPGQGLSGANVLTF.